This T cell receptor beta chain was obtained from a study of shared clonotypes between healthy human individuals. Produced via immunoSEQ multiplex PCR; TCRdb's table is partial and in-frame only. In the table there are more than 2 million clones, under 97% of which are singletons. The CDR3 contains 13 residues. Trimming stripped 0 bases from V and 9 bases from J, with 7 bases between. The germline gives CDR1 SGHRS, CDR2 YFSETQ. This chain uses TRBV5-1 with TRBJ1-6; perhaps TRBD1 as D (6 bases). The sequenced sample consisted of naive CD4+ T cells sorted from blood. Subset given: CD45RA+ positively selected. This sequence originates from a man aged 18-30 years in good health. Written as DNA, the CDR3 is TGCGCCAGCAGCTTGGGGGGGCGTTCACCCCTCCACTTT. This encodes CASSLGGRSPLHF.